This T cell receptor beta chain was identified in a study of early T cells in non-severe SARS-CoV-2 infection. This clonotype was recorded at least ten times. Trimming cost V 6 bases and J 11 bases, with 13 bases left between them. This CDR3 is 11 amino acids long. Per germline, CDR1 MNHNY and CDR2 SVGAGI (reference sequence). One entry per CDR3 protein results from TCRdb running MiXCR on the 5' RACE reads. The sample yields 55,000 to 80,000 distinct CDR3 sequences, around 10% seen once. This chain links TRBV6-6 with TRBJ1-2; possibly TRBD1 for D (5 bases). The specimen was whole blood. The sequence came from an adult who was a healthcare worker with PCR-confirmed SARS-CoV-2 infection or an uninfected control (not recorded which). The CDR3 coding sequence is TGTGCCAGCAGCATAAGGGACTCATACACCTTC. It specifies CASSIRDSYTF.